This TCR beta chain is from a study of blood T cell repertoires in COVID-19. Study at large: Samples of COVID-19 (acute and convalescent) were obtained from the United States, Italy and Spain.

This clone was detected only a few times. In the source study's methods: The assay estimated nucleated cells by amplifying reference gene primers. The data were produced by immunoSEQ multiplex PCR, yet TCRdb's version contains in-frame clones alone and is incomplete. Clone size and the V and J calls come from that table; the DNA yielded D and trimming. Of 240,000 or so clones listed, over 80% are singletons. Per the germline V gene, CDR1 is SGHDT and CDR2 is YYEEEE. This CDR3 region has 16 residues. The J segment lost 4 bases and the V segment lost 6 bases, leaving 13 bases of the junction unmatched. The genes are TRBV5-6 and TRBJ2-1; 7 nucleotides line up with TRBD2. Source material: PBMCs or T cells enriched from blood (not recorded which). The TCR was taken from a man aged 45-60 years who had been exposed to COVID-19. The CDR3 DNA sequence: TGTGCCAGCACCCCCCGGCGGCTAGCGGTGTACAATGAGCAGTTCTTC. This sequence encodes CASTPRRLAVYNEQFF.